This T cell receptor (beta chain) was found in a study of T cell responses to AZD1222 COVID-19 vaccine. Regarding the study as a whole: Clonal diversity was possibly underestimated, and white British individuals and females predominated among donors.

With regard to this clone: Antigen specificity is unknown.

TCRdb's copy holds only in-frame clones and misses some; the assay was immunoSEQ multiplex PCR. The sample has about 150,000 clones, approximately 90% seen once; the top ten hold 6.9%. From germline, CDR1 is MNHEY and CDR2 SVGEGT. Deletions cut 2 bases from V and 0 bases from J, with 20 bases between. This CDR3 is built from 19 residues. Sequencing was performed on peripheral blood, taken on day 0 of AZD1222 vaccination. The V gene is TRBV6-2 or TRBV6-3, the J gene TRBJ2-1; a possible D gene is TRBD1 (5 bases). The TCR comes from an adult in good health. The DNA of the CDR3 is TGTGCCAGCAGTTACGGGGCGGAAAGCCCCTCACGCTCCTACAATGAGCAGTTCTTC. Its translation is CASSYGAESPSRSYNEQFF.